The 10 T cell receptor beta chains below come from one sample, sequenced in a study of blood T cells in healthy people across ages. A second 7 to 11 cycle PCR used barcoded and J-beta primers. TCRdb used MiXCR to reprocess the 5' RACE reads, holding one entry per CDR3 protein. This sample has roughly 1.9 million distinct CDR3 sequences, with approximately 40% found just once. Sequenced material: blood. The receptors were gathered from a human donor in good health.

The chain combines TRBV10-3 with TRBJ2-5; D is possibly TRBD1 or TRBD2 (5 bases each). Trimming pared 3 bases from V and 4 bases from J, leaving 9 bases between. Germline V gene data show CDR1 as ENHRY and CDR2 as SYGVKD. This CDR3 is built from 13 residues. CDR3 sequence: CAISDPGGETQYF. The CDR3 DNA reads as TGTGCCATCAGTGACCCTGGGGGAGAGACCCAGTACTTC.

This clonotype was recorded a few times. The chain uses TRBV4-2 and TRBJ2-1; the D gene is possibly TRBD2 (6 bases). The length of the CDR3 is 14 residues. Germline CDR1 LGHNA, CDR2 YNFKEQ. Between the trimmed V and J ends, which lost 0 bases and 9 bases, there was a span of 12 bases. The CDR3 DNA reads TGTGCCAGCAGCCAAGATAGCGGATGGGGTGAGCAGTTCTTC. Translation: CASSQDSGWGEQFF.

This clonotype was found a few times. This chain connects TRBV7-9 to TRBJ2-4; D is ambiguous. The CDR3 is 11 residues long. CDR1 SEHNR and CDR2 FQNEAQ come from the germline V gene (reference sequence). Trimming pared 4 bases from V and 13 bases from J, leaving 11 bases between. CDR3 coding DNA: TGTGCCAGCAGCTATGCCGACTTGCAGTACTTC. Its translation: CASSYADLQYF.

This sequence joins TRBV20-1 and TRBJ1-5; a weak D match, TRBD1 (5 bases). Germline CDR1 reads DFQATT; CDR2 reads SNEGSKA (reference sequence). Trimming removed 6 bases from V and 0 bases from J, with 15 bases in between. The CDR3 loop spans 15 amino acids. CDR3 sequence reads: CSAKRRQYSNQPQHF. The CDR3 bases are TGCAGTGCCAAGAGAAGACAGTATAGCAATCAGCCCCAGCATTTT.

This clonotype was detected only a few times. The CDR3 reads CASSLGVQGANYGYTF. In DNA form, the CDR3 reads TGTGCCAGCAGCTTAGGTGTACAGGGTGCGAACTATGGCTACACCTTC. This chain links TRBV7-9 with TRBJ1-2, with D perhaps TRBD1 (6 bases). The V end was cut by 1 base, the J end by 2 bases, with 14 bases between. The CDR3 consists of 16 residues. The germline V gene has CDR1 SEHNR and CDR2 FQNEAQ (reference sequence).

V is TRBV28 and J is TRBJ2-6; perhaps TRBD2 as D (5 bases). CDR3 size: 16 residues. CDR1 MDHEN and CDR2 SYDVKM come from the germline V gene. The V gene lost 2 bases and the J gene lost 2 bases, with 10 bases spanning the gap. The CDR3 region is CASSLIPGAGANVLTF. In DNA, the CDR3 is TGTGCCAGCAGTTTAATCCCCGGGGCTGGGGCCAACGTCCTGACTTTC.

This clonotype was picked up a small number of times. The V and J genes are TRBV9 and TRBJ2-5; the D call may be TRBD1 or TRBD2 (5 bases each). V dropped 7 bases and J dropped 5 bases, with 21 bases sitting between them. Per germline, CDR1 SGDLS and CDR2 YYNGEE. This CDR3 has 15 residues. CDR3 in amino acids: CASALTGTLGETQYF. DNA for the CDR3: TGTGCCAGCGCCTTAACCGGGACCCTAGGGGAGACCCAGTACTTC.

This clonotype was picked up a small number of times. This sequence joins TRBV15 and TRBJ1-2, with a tentative D call TRBD1 (5 bases). The V end lost 2 bases, the J end lost 5 bases, and 12 bases lay between the germline ends. This CDR3 is built from 14 residues. CDR1 and CDR2 (germline): LNHNV, YYDKDF (reference sequence). The CDR3 coding sequence is TGTGCCACCAGCAGAAGACAGTTTACTTATGGCTACACCTTC. Its translation: CATSRRQFTYGYTF.

The chain links TRBV2 to TRBJ1-2, with D maybe TRBD1 (6 bases). The CDR3 extends over 14 amino acids. V lost 6 bases and J lost 6, with 17 bases in between. Germline-derived CDR1 and CDR2 are SNHLY and FYNNEI. The CDR3: CASRAITGNHGYTF. As DNA, the CDR3 is TGTGCCAGCAGGGCGATAACAGGGAATCATGGCTACACCTTC.

The chain combines TRBV20-1 with TRBJ1-5, with 8 bases lining up with TRBD1. Germline loops: CDR1 DFQATT, CDR2 SNEGSKA (reference sequence). CDR3 length equals 16 residues. Trimming at V came to 7 bases and at J to 1 base, leaving 12 bases not matched to a gene. The CDR3 sequence is CSVAGGRILSNQPQHF. CDR3 nucleotides: TGCAGTGTGGCAGGGGGCAGAATATTAAGCAATCAGCCCCAGCATTTT.